The TCR beta chain under discussion was sequenced for a study of CD4 T cells in relation to SARS-CoV-2 and coronaviruses. Background on the study: PBMCs were cultured with antigen for nine to ten days before TCR beta sequencing.

V was clipped by 0 bases and J by 5 bases, with 11 bases between them. The germline CDR1 and CDR2 sequences are SGDLS and YYNGEE. There are 14 residues in the CDR3. The unexposed donors gave CD4+ T cells in about 2011-2018, prior to COVID-19. After nine to ten days of culture, CD4+ T cells were isolated. On days 3 and 7, cultures got half fresh IL-2 medium. The repertoire was sequenced with immunoSEQ multiplex PCR; TCRdb's copy has only in-frame clones and lacks some. The sample holds more than 15,000 clones, about 72% seen once. This clone was counted a single time. Its antigen is unknown. The chain carries TRBV9 and TRBJ1-2; D is perhaps TRBD1 (5 bases). Material: CD4+ T cells from PBMCs, cultured in vitro. This clonotype was obtained from a human donor in good health. CDR3 sequence: CASSVGQGGYGYTF. In DNA form, the CDR3 reads TGTGCCAGCAGCGTAGGGCAGGGAGGTTATGGCTACACCTTC.